The 31 T cell receptor beta chains presented below share a single source sample, sequenced in a study of blood T cell repertoires in COVID-19 (dated by TCRdb to 2018 to 2021). The library was produced with the immunoSEQ multiplex PCR assay. TCRdb obtained this table from immuneACCESS and retained in-frame rearrangements with V and J assigned. These tables miss some clones; where compared with another copy, unresolved V genes account for less than half of the shortfall, and the remainder is unexplained. In all, the sample holds roughly 260,000 clones, and 80% to 95% of those were seen once. Of the sample, 1.9% is held by the ten largest clones. Sequencing input: PBMCs or T cells enriched from blood (not recorded which). All receptors derive from a woman aged 18 to 35 who had recovered from COVID-19.

V gene TRBV18 combines with J gene TRBJ1-1, with TRBD1 matching over 8 bases. Germline-derived CDR1 and CDR2 are KGHSH and LQKENI. V dropped 3 bases and J dropped 2; count of bases not matched to a gene: 5. The CDR3 has 15 amino acids. As DNA, the CDR3 is TGTGCCAGCTCACCGCAGACAGGGGTAAACACTGAAGCTTTCTTT. It is translated as CASSPQTGVNTEAFF.

The chain recombines TRBV18 with TRBJ1-3; a possible D gene is TRBD1 (5 bases). Trimming removed 0 bases from V and 3 bases from J, with 9 bases in between. The CDR3 has 15 residues. Germline CDR1 is KGHSH and CDR2 is LQKENI. CDR3 sequence reads: CASSPPSGGGNTIYF. CDR3 bases: TGTGCCAGCTCACCACCGTCGGGGGGTGGAAACACCATATATTTT.

The V and J genes are TRBV19 and TRBJ2-7; TRBD1 matches 8 bases. The CDR3 consists of 14 residues. The trim removed 6 bases at V and 3 bases at J, leaving 7 bases unmatched. Germline loops: CDR1 LNHDA, CDR2 SQIVND (reference sequence). The DNA for the CDR3 is TGTGCCAGTAGGATACAGACAGGGGACTACGAGCAGTACTTC. This gives the protein CASRIQTGDYEQYF.

The table lists this clone with a few counts. The chain couples TRBV9 to TRBJ2-2; D is unresolved. Germline V gene lookup returns CDR1 SGDLS and CDR2 YYNGEE. V lost 4 bases and J 9 bases, leaving 22 bases between the germline ends. The CDR3 totals 16 residues. The CDR3 coding sequence is TGTGCCAGCAGCCTCGCCCCCTCCCTAGACTCCAGGGAGCTGTTTTTT. Its protein product is CASSLAPSLDSRELFF.

The chain has TRBV23-1 and TRBJ2-1; 9 bases are a match to TRBD2. TRBV23-1 is an open reading frame, and its role is uncertain. With 6 bases clipped from V and 7 bases from J, the junction kept 13 bases outside the gene matches. This CDR3 is 16 amino acids long. The CDR3 DNA reads as TGCGCCAGCAGCCACCGTATGTGCGGGAGGGGGAATGAGCAGTTCTTC. It translates to CASSHRMCGRGNEQFF.

This chain connects TRBV6-5 to TRBJ2-2; the D gene is possibly TRBD2 (7 bases). Per germline, CDR1 MNHEY and CDR2 SVGAGI. Trimming left V 7 bases short and J 6 bases short, with 18 bases between. The CDR3 has 15 amino acids. CDR3 sequence (DNA): TGTGCCAGCACCCGGGGGGCGTTTGGGGCCGGGGAGCTGTTTTTT. Translation: CASTRGAFGAGELFF.

In its sample, this clone was seen a few times. J is TRBJ2-2 and V is TRBV5-1; TRBD1 might be the D (5 bases). CDR3 length: 15 residues. In germline, CDR1 is SGHRS, CDR2 YFSETQ. V was trimmed by 5 bases and J by 3 bases, leaving 14 bases between them. The DNA for the CDR3 is TGCGCCAGCAGTCATGAGACAGAATACACCGGGGAGCTGTTTTTT. Translated: CASSHETEYTGELFF. The entire variable domain, with the rest obtained from reference TRBV5-1 and TRBJ2-2, is as follows: KAGVTQTPRYLIKTRGQQVTLSCSPISGHRSVSWYQQTPGQGLQFLFEYFSETQRNKGNFPGRFSGRQFSNSRSEMNVSTLELGDSALYLCASSHETEYTGELFFGEGSRLTVL.

The chain employs TRBV7-9 and TRBJ2-3, with D hard to call. V lost 6 bases and J lost 2, with 3 bases in between. Germline V gives CDR1 SEHNR, CDR2 FQNEAQ (reference sequence). This CDR3 is 11 amino acids long. The CDR3 DNA is TGTGCCAGCAGTTACACAGATACGCAGTATTTT. Residues: CASSYTDTQYF.

Regarding this clone: A read error may produce the germline difference seen at one junction end. The rearrangement uses TRBV11-2 and TRBJ1-2; TRBD1 matches at 7 bases. CDR1 is SGHAT and CDR2 is FQNNGV in the germline V gene. CDR3 length: 12 residues. CDR3 sequence: CASRLDRAGYTF. The CDR3 coding sequence is TGTGCCAGCAGATTAGACAGGGCTGGCTACACCTTC.

The chain recombines TRBV7-2 with TRBJ1-1; D may be TRBD1 (5 bases). Germline V gene lookup returns CDR1 SGHTA and CDR2 FQGNSA. The CDR3 spans 14 residues. The germline V and J ends were trimmed by 1 base and 4 bases, with 10 bases remaining between them. CDR3 loop: CASSLVPGLTEAFF. In DNA form, the CDR3 reads TGTGCCAGCAGCTTAGTACCGGGACTCACTGAAGCTTTCTTT.

The chain combines TRBV5-4 with TRBJ1-1; the match to TRBD1 covers 9 bases. This CDR3 is 18 amino acids long. Trimming at V came to 2 bases and at J to 0 bases, leaving 11 bases not matched to a gene. Germline values: CDR1 SGHNT, CDR2 YYREEE (reference sequence). CDR3 sequence reads: CASSLIRDRGNMNTEAFF. CDR3 DNA sequence: TGTGCCAGCAGCTTAATCCGAGACAGGGGGAACATGAACACTGAAGCTTTCTTT.

The rearrangement joins TRBV19 to TRBJ1-1, with D perhaps matching TRBD1 (5 bases). The CDR3 loop spans 14 amino acids. V lost 3 bases to trimming and J lost 4 bases, with 12 bases between them. Germline V gives CDR1 LNHDA, CDR2 SQIVND (reference sequence). In DNA, the CDR3 is TGTGCCAGTAGTATGATGGGGCTCGCCACTGAAGCTTTCTTT. Translating it yields CASSMMGLATEAFF.

This clone was observed once. The J gene is TRBJ2-3, the V gene TRBV16; TRBD2 matches at 9 bases. The germline V gene encodes CDR1 KGHSY and CDR2 FQNENV. V lost 4 bases to trimming and J lost 6 bases; unmatched junction nucleotides: 2. The CDR3 loop spans 13 amino acids. CDR3 sequence: CASSLAGADTQYF. The CDR3 coding sequence is TGTGCCAGCAGCCTAGCGGGAGCTGATACGCAGTATTTT.

The chain links TRBV19 to TRBJ2-7; 7 bases are a match to TRBD1. This CDR3 has 18 amino acids. V shed 3 bases and J 4 bases; nucleotides not matched to a gene: 18. Germline CDR1 LNHDA, CDR2 SQIVND (reference sequence). The CDR3 DNA sequence: TGTGCCAGTAGTATCACGGGGACAGAACAGGCACTTCCATACGAGCAGTACTTC. Protein product: CASSITGTEQALPYEQYF.

This chain connects TRBV6-2 or TRBV6-3 to TRBJ1-2; 10 bases agree with TRBD1. The CDR3 is 16 residues long. CDR1 and CDR2 (germline): MNHEY, SVGEGT. Trimming at V came to 0 bases and at J to 5 bases, leaving 6 bases not matched to a gene. Written as DNA, the CDR3 is TGTGCCAGCAGTTACTCCAGGACAGGGGGGATATATGGCTACACCTTC. This sequence encodes CASSYSRTGGIYGYTF.

CDR3 nucleotide sequence: TGTGCCAGCAGCTTCTGGGCTAGCGGGAGAGATACGCAGTATTTT. This encodes CASSFWASGRDTQYF. J is TRBJ2-3 and V is TRBV5-8; TRBD2 agrees at 10 bases. After removal of 2 bases from V and 5 bases from J, the junction contained 5 bases not matched to a gene. CDR1 and CDR2 from the germline V gene are SGHTS and YDEGEE. The CDR3 extends over 15 amino acids.

The chain uses TRBV10-3 and TRBJ2-5, with TRBD2 identical over 10 bases. Germline V gene data show CDR1 as ENHRY and CDR2 as SYGVKD. With 4 bases clipped from V and 4 bases from J, the junction kept 6 bases outside the gene matches. The CDR3 runs to 15 residues. This CDR3 reads CAISVGAGGGETQYF. The CDR3, as DNA: TGTGCCATCAGTGTAGGAGCGGGAGGGGGAGAGACCCAGTACTTC.

The gene calls are TRBV4-1 and TRBJ2-1; a weak D match, TRBD1 (7 bases). Looked up from germline, CDR1 is MGHRA and CDR2 is YSYEKL. The V end was cut by 4 bases, the J end by 5 bases, with 24 bases between. This CDR3 region has 18 residues. CDR3 nucleotides: TGCGCCAGCAGCCGGACCACACTTCGGACAGGAGGGGACAATGAGCAGTTCTTC. It encodes CASSRTTLRTGGDNEQFF.

The chain couples TRBV3-1 (or the pseudogene TRBV3-2) to TRBJ1-1, with D possibly being TRBD1 (6 bases). The CDR3 runs to 15 residues. Looked up from germline, CDR1 is LGHDT and CDR2 is YNNKEL (reference sequence). V lost 1 base and J lost 4, with 13 bases in between. The CDR3 here is CASSQARVRGTEAFF. CDR3 nucleotide sequence: TGTGCCAGCAGCCAAGCCCGGGTCAGGGGCACTGAAGCTTTCTTT.

The chain is built from TRBV7-8 and TRBJ1-5; D might be TRBD1 (5 bases). Trimming left V 1 base short and J 5 bases short, with 21 bases between. Germline V gene data show CDR1 as SGHVS and CDR2 as FQNEAQ. The CDR3 spans 18 residues. The CDR3 nucleotides read TGTGCCAGCAGCTTAGTCGGTTTGGGGCAGGGTTCTTATCAGCCCCAGCATTTT. Amino acid sequence: CASSLVGLGQGSYQPQHF.

J is TRBJ1-1 and V is TRBV28, with D hard to call. CDR3 length equals 14 residues. The ends were cut back, 3 bases at V and 5 bases at J, with 13 bases in the middle. CDR1 MDHEN and CDR2 SYDVKM come from the germline V gene. The CDR3 DNA is TGTGCCAGCAGTTTCCGGCGGGAAAGGACTGAAGCTTTCTTT. Amino acid sequence: CASSFRRERTEAFF.

V usage is TRBV7-9 and J usage is TRBJ1-4; D might be TRBD1 (5 bases). V lost 5 bases, J lost 0 bases, and 16 bases lay in between. Germline V CDR1 and CDR2: SEHNR, FQNEAQ (reference sequence). The CDR3 length is 17 residues. CDR3 sequence reads: CASSPPGQGATNEKLFF. The DNA of the CDR3 is TGTGCCAGCAGCCCTCCCGGGCAGGGTGCAACTAATGAAAAACTGTTTTTT.

The chain combines TRBV7-9 with TRBJ1-2; D is ambiguous. V was cut by 1 base and J by 5 bases, with 11 bases left in between. The CDR3 totals 14 residues. The V gene's germline CDR1 is SEHNR and CDR2 FQNEAQ (reference sequence). The CDR3 sequence is CASSLDGRWYGYTF. The CDR3 nucleotides read TGTGCCAGCAGCTTAGATGGCAGGTGGTATGGCTACACCTTC.

The V call is TRBV9, the J call TRBJ1-2; D perhaps matches TRBD1 (6 bases). The CDR3 runs 14 residues. In germline, CDR1 is SGDLS, CDR2 YYNGEE. Trimming removed 0 bases at V and 7 bases at J, with 13 bases between. The CDR3 protein is CASSVEAGDRGYTF. The CDR3 coding sequence is TGTGCCAGCAGCGTAGAAGCAGGGGACCGTGGCTACACCTTC.

The rearrangement joins TRBV18 to TRBJ2-7, with D tentatively TRBD2 (5 bases). V lost 3 bases and J lost 5, with 17 bases in between. CDR3 length equals 15 residues. Germline CDR1 KGHSH, CDR2 LQKENI. CDR3 loop: CASSPAGRTVHEQYF. The CDR3, as DNA: TGTGCCAGCTCACCCGCGGGTCGGACGGTCCACGAGCAGTACTTC.

The chain carries TRBV5-6 and TRBJ2-3; 7 bases align to TRBD2. The V gene's germline CDR1 is SGHDT and CDR2 YYEEEE. The CDR3 has 13 amino acids. Trimming took 0 bases from V and 6 from J; bases not matched to a gene: 1. The CDR3 region has the DNA TGTGCCAGCAGCTTGGAACTAGCGGATACGCAGTATTTT. As protein: CASSLELADTQYF.

The chain combines TRBV6-5 with TRBJ2-6; a weak D match, TRBD1 (6 bases). The CDR3 runs to 15 residues. Germline V gene lookup returns CDR1 MNHEY and CDR2 SVGAGI. V dropped 5 bases and J dropped 5 bases, with 13 bases sitting between them. CDR3 sequence (DNA): TGTGCCAGCAGTAGGACAGTGGGTAGGGCCAACGTCCTGACTTTC. Residues: CASSRTVGRANVLTF.

CDR3 nucleotide sequence: TGTGCCAGCAGCTTCTACAGGAATCAGCCCCAGCATTTT. It yields the protein CASSFYRNQPQHF. The chain uses TRBV7-2 and TRBJ1-5; D possibly corresponds to TRBD1 (5 bases). Germline V lookup: CDR1 SGHTA, CDR2 FQGNSA. Trimming took 3 bases from V and 4 from J, leaving 7 bases between them. This CDR3 has 13 amino acids.

This chain connects TRBV6-5 to TRBJ2-1, with D possibly being TRBD2 (6 bases). The CDR3 consists of 15 residues. V lost 2 bases to trimming and J lost 7 bases, with 15 bases between them. CDR1 is MNHEY, CDR2 SVGAGI, per germline. The DNA of the CDR3 is TGTGCCAGCAGTTACGCGGGAACGTCTTGGAATGAGCAGTTCTTC. Its translation: CASSYAGTSWNEQFF.

The chain couples TRBV7-8 to TRBJ1-6; D remains unclear. The CDR3 has 18 amino acids. CDR1 and CDR2 from the germline V gene are SGHVS and FQNEAQ. V was cut by 2 bases and J by 0 bases, with 14 bases left in between. The CDR3 DNA reads TGTGCCAGCAGCTTAATGGGCCCGGCGGGCTCCTATAATTCACCCCTCCACTTT. This sequence encodes CASSLMGPAGSYNSPLHF.

V is TRBV18 and J is TRBJ2-6, with 7 positions matching TRBD2. V gave up 0 bases and J gave up 2 bases; unmatched junction bases: 1. The V gene's germline CDR1 is KGHSH and CDR2 LQKENI. This CDR3 contains 16 residues. CDR3 in amino acids: CASSPPGGAGANVLTF. CDR3 nucleotides: TGTGCCAGCTCACCACCGGGGGGGGCTGGGGCCAACGTCCTGACTTTC.